This T cell receptor beta chain was found in a study of neurological immune-mediated disorders (dated by TCRdb to between 2017 and 2020). Context from the whole study: Peripheral blood TCR-beta repertoires from HTLV-I-associated myelopathy (HAM/TSP) patients, multiple sclerosis patients and healthy controls were compared by UMI-based sequencing. The roughly 110 TCR-beta libraries included longitudinal samples, technical triplicates and paired sorted CD4+ and CD8+ T-cell subsets alongside PBMC samples. Longitudinal HAM/TSP donors and healthy donors each had 3 time-points at intervals of about 3-45 months. The cohort comprised some 71 subjects: 15 or so HAM/TSP patients, around 34 multiple sclerosis patients and around 20 healthy controls.

To synthesize cDNA, template-switch 5'RACE was performed with a primer carrying a 10-nucleotide random unique molecular identifier so that each TCR transcript was tagged. Every sequencing run yielded over 190 million TCR-beta sequences covering 15-18 subjects. Total RNA was extracted with the RNeasy kit. TCR-beta VDJ regions were amplified with primers for the TCR constant region and the 5'RACE anchor, using the KAPA Real-time Library Amplification kit. A first PCR added sample indexes and Illumina adaptors, and a second PCR then raised library yield. The roughly 650 bp TCR product was size-selected on a 2% E-gel SizeSelection system after Ampure bead purification. Before pooling, library quality was assessed on a Bioanalyzer, concentration was determined with Qubit, and library quantification was performed with the Kapa Library Quantification kit. Paired-end 2 x 150 bp sequencing of the libraries was performed on an Illumina HiSeq 2500. To increase sequence diversity, roughly 24-32% phiX was spiked into each library pool. For the original study's pipeline: Quality-filtered reads were processed with the UMI-based MiGEC pipeline, which removed over 75% of raw TCR sequences during error correction. IMGT germline references were used for alignment of VDJ genes, and clonotypes were defined by a unique CDR3 amino acid sequence together with V-J genes. Clonal expansion, Shannon diversity, and CDR3 relatedness (CalcPairwiseDistances, ClusterSamples) were evaluated with VDJtools, and phylogenetic trees were built with CLCbio workbench. A clone was classed as expanded if it had 8 or more unique UMIs, a cutoff based on coefficient-of-variation modelling across technical triplicates. Using fastp trimming at Q25 and MiXCR clonotype assembly, TCRdb reanalyzed the public sequencing data and kept in-frame beta chains. For every CDR3 protein sequence, its rows merge into one entry that carries the most common genes and DNA. It is TCRdb's table, rather than the study itself, that gives the V and J calls and clone size. The sample yields under 50,000 distinct CDR3 sequences; around 13% were counted once. 4.5% of the sample goes to the ten largest clones.

In light of the paper, this sample's time point label describes: longitudinal time-point 2. For unsorted PBMC libraries, 2 million PBMCs were used after storage in RNAlater at -80 degrees C until RNA extraction. Peripheral blood underwent Ficoll-Hypaque density gradient centrifugation to isolate PBMCs, which were then cryopreserved in liquid nitrogen. General study outcomes and caveats: Expanded clones from different subjects shared no identical CDR3 amino acid sequences, which suggests that TCR-beta repertoires were private in all groups. TCR clonal expansion was highest in HAM/TSP patients and lowest in MS patients, with MS patients falling below even healthy controls.

V and J are truncated by 0 bases and 5 bases respectively, leaving an intervening sequence of 7 bases. The CDR3 goes from the cysteine to the phenylalanine over 13 residues. This entry keeps only the CDR3 DNA: 39 bases, framed from base 1. The germline V gene gives CDR1 as LGHNA and CDR2 as YSLEER. In its sample, this clonotype was seen many times. There is no known antigen for this receptor. Base qualities were left out, and no much larger clone turns up one base away. This TCR came from a male donor with HTLV-1-associated myelopathy (HAM/TSP). Sequenced material: PBMCs. The chain employs TRBV4-3 and TRBJ2-5, with a tentative D gene TRBD2 over 6 matching bases. The nucleotides read TGCGCCAGCAGCCAAGATGGGGGGGAGACCCAGTACTTC. This codes for CASSQDGGETQYF.